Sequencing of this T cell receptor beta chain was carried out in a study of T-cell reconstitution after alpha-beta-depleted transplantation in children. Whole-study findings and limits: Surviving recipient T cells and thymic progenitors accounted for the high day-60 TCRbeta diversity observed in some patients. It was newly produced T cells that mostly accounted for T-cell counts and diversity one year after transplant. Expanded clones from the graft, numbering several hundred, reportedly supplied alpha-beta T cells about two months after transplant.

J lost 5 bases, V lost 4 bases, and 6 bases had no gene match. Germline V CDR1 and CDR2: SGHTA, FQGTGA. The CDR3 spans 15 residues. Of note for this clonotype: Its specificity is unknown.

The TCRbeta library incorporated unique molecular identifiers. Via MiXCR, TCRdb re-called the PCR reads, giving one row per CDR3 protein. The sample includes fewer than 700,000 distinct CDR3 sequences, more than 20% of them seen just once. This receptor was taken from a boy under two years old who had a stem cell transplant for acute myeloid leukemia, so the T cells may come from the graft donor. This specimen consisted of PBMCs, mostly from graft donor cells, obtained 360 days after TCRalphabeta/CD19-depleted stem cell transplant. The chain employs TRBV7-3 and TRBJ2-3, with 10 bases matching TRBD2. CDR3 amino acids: CASSSSSGGQDTQYF. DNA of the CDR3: TGTGCCAGCAGCTCCTCTAGCGGGGGACAAGATACGCAGTATTTT.